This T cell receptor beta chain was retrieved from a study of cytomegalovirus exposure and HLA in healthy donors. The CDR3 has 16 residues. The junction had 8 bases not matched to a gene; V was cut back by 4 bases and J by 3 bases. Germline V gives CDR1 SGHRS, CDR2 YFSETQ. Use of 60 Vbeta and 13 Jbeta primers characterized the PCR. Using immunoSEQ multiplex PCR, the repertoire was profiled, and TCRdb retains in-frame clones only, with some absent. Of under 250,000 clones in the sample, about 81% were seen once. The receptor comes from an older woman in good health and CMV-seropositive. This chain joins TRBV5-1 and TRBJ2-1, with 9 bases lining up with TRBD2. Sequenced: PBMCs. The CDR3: CASSNILAGLYNEQFF. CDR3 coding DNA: TGCGCCAGCAGCAACATACTAGCGGGCCTCTACAATGAGCAGTTCTTC.